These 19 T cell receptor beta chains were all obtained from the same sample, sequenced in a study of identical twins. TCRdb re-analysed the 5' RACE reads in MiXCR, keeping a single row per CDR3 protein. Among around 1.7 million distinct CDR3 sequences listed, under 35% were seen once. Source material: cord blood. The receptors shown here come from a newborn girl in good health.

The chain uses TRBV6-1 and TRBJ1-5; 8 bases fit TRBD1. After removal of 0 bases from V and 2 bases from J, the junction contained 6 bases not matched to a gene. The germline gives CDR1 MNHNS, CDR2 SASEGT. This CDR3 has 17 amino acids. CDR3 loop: CASSEAETGARNQPQHF. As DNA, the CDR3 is TGTGCCAGCAGTGAAGCCGAGACAGGGGCGCGCAATCAGCCCCAGCATTTT.

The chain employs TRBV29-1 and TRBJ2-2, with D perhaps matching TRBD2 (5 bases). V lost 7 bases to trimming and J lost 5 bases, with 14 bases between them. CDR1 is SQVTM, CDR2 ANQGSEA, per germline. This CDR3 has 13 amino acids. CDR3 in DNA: TGCAGCGGCCGGGATCAACCGACCGGGGAGCTGTTTTTT. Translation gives CSGRDQPTGELFF.

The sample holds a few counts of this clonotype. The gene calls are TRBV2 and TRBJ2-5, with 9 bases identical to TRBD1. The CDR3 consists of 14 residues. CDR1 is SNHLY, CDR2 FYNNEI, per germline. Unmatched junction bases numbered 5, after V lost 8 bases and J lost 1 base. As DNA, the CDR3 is TGTGCCAGCGGAGGACAGGGGATCCAAGAGACCCAGTACTTC. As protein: CASGGQGIQETQYF.

This CDR3 is CASSLKQGSVDTQYF. The DNA for the CDR3 is TGCGCCAGCAGCTTGAAACAGGGGAGCGTAGATACGCAGTATTTT. V is TRBV5-1 and J is TRBJ2-3; 7 nucleotides agree with TRBD1. The CDR3 loop spans 15 amino acids. Germline values: CDR1 SGHRS, CDR2 YFSETQ. Germline trimming cut 1 base from V and 5 bases from J; bases unmatched to any gene: 7.

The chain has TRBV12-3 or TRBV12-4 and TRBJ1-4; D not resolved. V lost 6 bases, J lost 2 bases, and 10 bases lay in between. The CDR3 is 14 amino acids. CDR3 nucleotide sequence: TGTGCCAGCAGCAAAGGTGATACTAATGAAAAACTGTTTTTT. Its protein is CASSKGDTNEKLFF.

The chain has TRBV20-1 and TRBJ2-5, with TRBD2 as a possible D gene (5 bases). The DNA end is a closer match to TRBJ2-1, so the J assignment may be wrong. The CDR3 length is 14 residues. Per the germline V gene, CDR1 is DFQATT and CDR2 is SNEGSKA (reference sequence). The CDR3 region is CSARDGLAQETQFF. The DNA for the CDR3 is TGCAGTGCTAGAGATGGCCTAGCACAAGAGACCCAGTTCTTC.

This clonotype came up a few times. The DNA of the CDR3 is TGCGCCAGCAGCCAAGGAATCCTGGGACTCGCCTACGAGCAGTACTTC. It is translated as CASSQGILGLAYEQYF. The chain couples TRBV4-1 to TRBJ2-7; possibly TRBD2 for D (6 bases). The V and J ends lost 1 base and 2 bases respectively, with 15 bases between them. The CDR3 loop spans 16 amino acids. Looked up from germline, CDR1 is MGHRA and CDR2 is YSYEKL.

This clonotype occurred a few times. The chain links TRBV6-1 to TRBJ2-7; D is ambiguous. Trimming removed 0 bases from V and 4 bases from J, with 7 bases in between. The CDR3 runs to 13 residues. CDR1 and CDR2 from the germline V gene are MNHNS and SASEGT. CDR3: CASSEALVYEQYF. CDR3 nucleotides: TGTGCCAGCAGTGAAGCGCTAGTGTACGAGCAGTACTTC.

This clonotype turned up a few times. The CDR3 DNA sequence: TGCAGTGCCCCAGAGTCGGGACGCATTACCTACGAGCAGTACTTC. The encoded protein is CSAPESGRITYEQYF. The J gene is TRBJ2-7, the V gene TRBV20-1; D may be TRBD1 or TRBD2 (5 bases each). V lost 6 bases to trimming and J lost 2 bases, with 20 bases between them. This CDR3 has 15 amino acids. Germline V gives CDR1 DFQATT, CDR2 SNEGSKA (reference sequence).

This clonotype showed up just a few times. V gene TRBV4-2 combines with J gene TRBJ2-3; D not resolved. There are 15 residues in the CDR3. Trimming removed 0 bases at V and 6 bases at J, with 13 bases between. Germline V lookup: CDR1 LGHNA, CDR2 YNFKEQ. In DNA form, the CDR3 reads TGTGCCAGCAGCCAAGAACAGATTAGCTCGGATACGCAGTATTTT. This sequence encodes CASSQEQISSDTQYF.

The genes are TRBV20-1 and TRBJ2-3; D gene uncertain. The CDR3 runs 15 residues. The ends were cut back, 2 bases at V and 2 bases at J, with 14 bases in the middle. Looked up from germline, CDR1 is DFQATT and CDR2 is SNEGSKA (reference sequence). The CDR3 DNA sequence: TGCAGTGCTAGATTGACATCTGAATCCACAGATACGCAGTATTTT. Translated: CSARLTSESTDTQYF.

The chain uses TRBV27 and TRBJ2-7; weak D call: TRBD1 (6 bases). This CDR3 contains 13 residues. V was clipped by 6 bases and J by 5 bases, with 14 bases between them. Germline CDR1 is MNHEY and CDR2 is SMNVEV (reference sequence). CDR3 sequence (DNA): TGTGCCAGCAGCTTAACAGGGAAGGACGAGCAGTACTTC. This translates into CASSLTGKDEQYF.

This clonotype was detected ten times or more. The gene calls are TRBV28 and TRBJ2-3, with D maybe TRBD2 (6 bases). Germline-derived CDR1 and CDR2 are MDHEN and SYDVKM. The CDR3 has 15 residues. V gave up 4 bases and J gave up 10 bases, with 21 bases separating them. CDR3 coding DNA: TGTGCCAGCAGTTCCCCTTTAGAGCTGCGGGGTGCGCAGTATTTT. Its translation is CASSSPLELRGAQYF.

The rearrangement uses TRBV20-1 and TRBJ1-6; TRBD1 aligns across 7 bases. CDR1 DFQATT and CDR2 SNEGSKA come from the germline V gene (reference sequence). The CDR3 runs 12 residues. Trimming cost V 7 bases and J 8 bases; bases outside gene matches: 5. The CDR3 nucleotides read TGCAGTGGGGCCAGGGGGTATTCACCCCTCCACTTT. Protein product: CSGARGYSPLHF.

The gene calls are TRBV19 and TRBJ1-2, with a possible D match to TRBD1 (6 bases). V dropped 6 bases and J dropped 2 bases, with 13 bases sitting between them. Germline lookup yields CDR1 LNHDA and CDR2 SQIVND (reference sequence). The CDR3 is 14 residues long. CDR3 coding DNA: TGTGCCAGTAGGACAGGCTTAGCGAACTATGGCTACACCTTC. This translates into CASRTGLANYGYTF.

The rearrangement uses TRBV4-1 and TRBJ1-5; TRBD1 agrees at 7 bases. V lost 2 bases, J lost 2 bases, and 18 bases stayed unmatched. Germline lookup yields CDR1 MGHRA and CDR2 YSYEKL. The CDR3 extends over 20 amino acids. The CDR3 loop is CASSQLVPPPRQGRNQPQHF. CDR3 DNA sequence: TGCGCCAGCAGCCAACTCGTACCACCACCGAGACAGGGACGCAATCAGCCCCAGCATTTT.

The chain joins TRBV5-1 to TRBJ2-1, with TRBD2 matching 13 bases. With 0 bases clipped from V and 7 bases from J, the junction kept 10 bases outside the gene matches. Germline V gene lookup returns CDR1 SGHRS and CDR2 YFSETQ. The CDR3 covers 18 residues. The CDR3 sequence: CASSLDFWTSGSRNEQFF. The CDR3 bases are TGCGCCAGCAGCTTGGACTTCTGGACTAGCGGGAGCAGGAATGAGCAGTTCTTC.

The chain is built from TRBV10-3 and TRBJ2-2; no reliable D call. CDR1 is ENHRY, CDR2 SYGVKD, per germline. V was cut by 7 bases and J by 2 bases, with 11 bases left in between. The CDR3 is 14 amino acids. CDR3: CAITSVINTGELFF. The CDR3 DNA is TGTGCCATCACCAGCGTAATAAACACCGGGGAGCTGTTTTTT.

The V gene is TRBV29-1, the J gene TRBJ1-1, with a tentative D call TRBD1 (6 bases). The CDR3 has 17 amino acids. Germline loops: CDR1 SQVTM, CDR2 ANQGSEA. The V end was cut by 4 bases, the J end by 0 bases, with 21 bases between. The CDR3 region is CSVGPDRLWGMNTEAFF. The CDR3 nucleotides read TGCAGCGTTGGCCCCGACAGGTTATGGGGCATGAACACTGAAGCTTTCTTT.